Sequencing of this TCR beta chain was carried out in a study of blood T cell repertoires in COVID-19. On the study more broadly: T cells, B-cell-depleted T cells, or PBMCs supplied cDNA or gDNA.

The germline gives CDR1 MNHEY, CDR2 SMNVEV (reference sequence). The CDR3 consists of 14 residues. V lost 4 bases, J lost 4 bases, and 2 bases stayed unmatched. Assay: immunoSEQ multiplex PCR; the TCRdb copy retains only in-frame clones and omits some. Of 310,000 or so clones listed, roughly 86% are singletons. The chain combines TRBV27 with TRBJ1-2, with 11 bases lining up with TRBD1. The receptor was derived from a woman aged 45-60 years with acute or convalescent COVID-19. The sequenced sample was peripheral blood. CDR3 DNA sequence: TGTGCCAGCAGTTGGGACAGGGGGGGCTATGGCTACACCTTC. Translating gives CASSWDRGGYGYTF.